This T cell receptor (beta chain) was identified in a study of prognosis after radiotherapy for stage I lung cancer. General study points: Gene usage, both TRBV and TRBJ, reportedly differed between patients with metastases and patients without them.

To note about this clonotype: Its antigen is as yet unknown.

The genomic DNA TCR beta CDR3 region underwent two rounds of multiplex PCR. First-round PCR amplification was performed with primers specific to each TRBV and TRBJ gene. TCRdb re-analysed the multiplex PCR reads in MiXCR, keeping a single row per CDR3 protein. The table includes 11,000 to 15,000 distinct CDR3 sequences, more than 35% detected once. Germline V gene data show CDR1 as MNHNS and CDR2 as SASEGT. Unmatched junction bases numbered 12, after V lost 5 bases and J lost 7 bases. The CDR3 contains 18 residues. Sequences were derived from PBMCs, sampled before or after stereotactic body radiation therapy (not recorded which). The clonotype was recovered from a donor of 50 years or more with non-small cell lung cancer. The genes are TRBV6-1 and TRBJ2-1; 15 nucleotides match TRBD2. CDR3 sequence reads: CASSQDPGLAGGKNEQFF. In DNA form, the CDR3 reads TGTGCCAGCAGTCAGGACCCGGGACTAGCGGGGGGTAAAAATGAGCAGTTCTTC.